This paragraph reports one TCR beta chain. The CDR3 contains 15 residues. Germline V gene sequence: CDR1 SGHTA, CDR2 FQGNSA. V gave up 5 bases and J gave up 0 bases, with 14 bases separating them. TCRdb analysed the 5' RACE reads with MiXCR anew, one entry per CDR3 protein. This repertoire shows around 530,000 distinct CDR3 sequences, about 20% found once; its top ten account for about 8.7%. These data belong to a study of T-cell memory formation after mild COVID-19. The receptor was derived from an adult woman who had mild COVID-19 (a few samples of this study predate the infection). Cell type and time point are not known. Material for sequencing was PBMCs or a T cell subset sorted from them (not recorded which). This chain connects TRBV7-2 to TRBJ2-7; TRBD2 is a possible D gene (5 bases). In DNA, the CDR3 is TGTGCCAGCAGCAAACCGACGGGATTCTCCTACGAGCAGTACTTC. It yields the protein CASSKPTGFSYEQYF.